This TCR beta chain is drawn from a study of brain metastases from non-small cell lung cancer. A word on this clone: Other DNA sequences within the sample encode an identical CDR3.

V was shortened by 0 bases and J by 9 bases, with 19 bases between the two germline ends. This CDR3 comprises 17 residues. Germline CDR1 SGHRS, CDR2 YFSETQ. Clones were read by immunoSEQ multiplex PCR, and TCRdb kept only the in-frame ones, dropping some. The sample holds 2,000 to 3,000 clones, about 82% seen once. The receptor was derived from a donor aged 40 or over with non-small cell lung cancer. Sequencing was performed on tumor-adjacent normal tissue. This chain links TRBV5-1 with TRBJ1-6; TRBD1 is a possible D gene (6 bases). In DNA form, the CDR3 reads TGCGCCAGCAGCTTGGCAGTTGGTAGGACAGTTACTTCACCCCTCCACTTT. Protein sequence: CASSLAVGRTVTSPLHF.